This is a list of T cell receptor beta chains from one sample in a study of blood T cell repertoires in COVID-19. This table comes from immunoSEQ multiplex PCR, and its TCRdb copy is limited to in-frame clones, with some not included. The sample contains about 390,000 clones, around 87% of which appear only once. Sequencing was carried out using PBMCs or T cells enriched from blood (not recorded which). The source is a woman between 50 and 59 years old who had recovered from COVID-19. Each CDR3 is given without its conserved first and last residue.

v_gene	j_gene	CDR3aa
TRBV24-1	TRBJ1-5	ATSDPRQGSFQPQH
TRBV28	TRBJ1-2	ASSFSYYGYT
TRBV7-8	TRBJ1-1	ASSLSPGDTEAF
TRBV28	TRBJ1-5	ASRDNWGQPQH
TRBV11-2	TRBJ2-5	ASSLAGLGETQY
TRBV2	TRBJ1-3	ASSRGEHSGNTIY
TRBV5-1	TRBJ2-2	ASSLAGVGNTGELF
TRBV5-8	TRBJ2-1	ASSLRFGGQGDNEQF
TRBV4-3	TRBJ2-2	ASSQRQGAGELF
TRBV2	TRBJ1-5	ASSEARTANQPQH
TRBV7-2	TRBJ2-3	ASCLGPSTDTQY
TRBV2	TRBJ2-7	ASRPGGRGSYEQY
TRBV21-1	TRBJ1-1	ASSGKGGGTEAF
TRBV4-3	TRBJ1-1	ASSQDGAWVTEAF
TRBV5-4	TRBJ2-2	ASSLDSGRVSGELF
TRBV2	TRBJ1-2	ARQLQGRRFGYT
TRBV5-5	TRBJ1-2	ASSLTIAAARANYGYT
TRBV7-2	TRBJ2-3	ASSASGGLNTDTQY
TRBV27	TRBJ1-2	ASRPSPESVYGYT
TRBV5-8	TRBJ1-2	ASSLVAGLNYGYT
TRBV7-2	TRBJ2-1	ASIRDRGGHEQF
TRBV2	TRBJ1-1	ASSLQGFTGNTEAF
TRBV28	TRBJ2-7	ASRDREFDEQY
TRBV30	TRBJ1-1	AWSDGEFEAF
TRBV7-9	TRBJ1-2	ASSSGGGFDYGYT
TRBV4-3	TRBJ1-2	ASSQDRDRGLYGYT
TRBV20-1	TRBJ1-1	SARDITEAF
TRBV29-1	TRBJ1-2	SVAPRVGPHGYT
TRBV4-3	TRBJ2-3	ASSHHRGRKVLDTSTDTQY
TRBV6-5	TRBJ2-3	ASRPGTSGTDTQY
TRBV6-5	TRBJ2-7	ASSHEFSSQEQY
TRBV4-1	TRBJ1-4	ASSPGVVGLANEKLF
TRBV29-1	TRBJ2-2	SAQDSFTGELF
TRBV6-5	TRBJ1-3	ASRLQGSGNTIY
TRBV28	TRBJ1-6	ASSLTGSYNSPLH
TRBV15	TRBJ1-1	ATSRDPSDTEAF
TRBV4-1	TRBJ2-1	ASSRRQTEIYNEQF
TRBV23-1	TRBJ1-6	ASSHPGQISSPLH
TRBV7-9	TRBJ1-6	ASTITGENSPLH
TRBV3-1/TRBV3-2	TRBJ1-1	ASSQGAGLRAF
TRBV10-3	TRBJ2-1	AISEPNRVSNEQF
TRBV7-2	TRBJ1-2	ASSFQQRGLGYT
TRBV5-4	TRBJ1-1	ASSNLPGQTESEAF
TRBV7-8	TRBJ1-2	ASSPPGVGTGRYGYT
TRBV7-3	TRBJ2-1	ASSFGDSNNEQF
TRBV5-1	TRBJ1-2	ASSLDVGGTGGKYGYT
TRBV28	TRBJ1-1	ASSLWGGGTEAF
TRBV5-1	TRBJ2-5	ASSPGTGALSQETQY
TRBV7-9	TRBJ2-2	ASSLLRQGETGELF
TRBV4-2	TRBJ2-2	ASSQDHGYTGELF
TRBV28	TRBJ2-7	ASSNSGQGVREQY
TRBV14	TRBJ1-2	ASSQVTGGIYGYT
TRBV19	TRBJ2-5	ASSIGLRDNQETQY
TRBV6-5	TRBJ2-7	ASSQDSAGEQY